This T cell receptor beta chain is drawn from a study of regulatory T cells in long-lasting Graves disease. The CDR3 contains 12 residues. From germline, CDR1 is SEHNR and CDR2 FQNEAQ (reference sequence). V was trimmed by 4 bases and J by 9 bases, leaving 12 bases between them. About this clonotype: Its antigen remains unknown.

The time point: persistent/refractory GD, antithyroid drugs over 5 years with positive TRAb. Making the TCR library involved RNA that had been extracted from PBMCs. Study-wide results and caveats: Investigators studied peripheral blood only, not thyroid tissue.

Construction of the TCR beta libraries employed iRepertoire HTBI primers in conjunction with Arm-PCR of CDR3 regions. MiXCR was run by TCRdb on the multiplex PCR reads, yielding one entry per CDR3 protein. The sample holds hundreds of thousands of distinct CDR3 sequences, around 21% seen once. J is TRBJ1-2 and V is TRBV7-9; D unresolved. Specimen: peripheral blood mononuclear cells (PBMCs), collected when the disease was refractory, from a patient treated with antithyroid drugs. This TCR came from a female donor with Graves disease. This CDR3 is CASSSLGSSYTF. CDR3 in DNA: TGTGCCAGCAGCTCCTTAGGGTCAAGCTACACCTTC.